This is a list of T cell receptor beta chains from one sample in a study of read filtering for tumor transcriptome and immune sequencing. TCRdb re-derived calls from the reads in MiXCR, one entry per CDR3 protein. The sample includes about 37,000 distinct CDR3 sequences, roughly 10% seen only once; the top ten take more than 30%. Input material: a population of CD138-negative cells sorted from bone marrow. These receptors were collected from a donor aged 40 or older with multiple myeloma. Both conserved end residues are trimmed from each CDR3. Each record gives: J gene, V gene, CDR3 protein.

j_call: TRBJ2-5; v_call: TRBV5-1; cdr3_aa: ASSLNQETQY
j_call: TRBJ2-2; v_call: TRBV7-9; cdr3_aa: ASSLRSANTGELF
j_call: TRBJ1-1; v_call: TRBV29-1; cdr3_aa: SVARLVGTEAF
j_call: TRBJ1-4; v_call: TRBV3-1; cdr3_aa: ASQRRGEGEKLF
j_call: TRBJ2-4; v_call: TRBV4-2; cdr3_aa: ASSQYKSFLLAKNIQY
j_call: TRBJ2-7; v_call: TRBV6-6; cdr3_aa: ASTGQGSDEQY
j_call: TRBJ1-1; v_call: TRBV10-3; cdr3_aa: AISESEGTEAF
j_call: TRBJ1-1; v_call: TRBV20-1; cdr3_aa: SAHTGQNTEAF
j_call: TRBJ2-5; v_call: TRBV20-1; cdr3_aa: SAPLAGVQETQY
j_call: TRBJ2-1; v_call: TRBV11-2; cdr3_aa: ASTVLLAGVGNEQF
j_call: TRBJ2-7; v_call: TRBV3-1; cdr3_aa: ASSPGTTRYEQY
j_call: TRBJ2-5; v_call: TRBV11-3; cdr3_aa: ASRYDRAETQY
j_call: TRBJ2-2; v_call: TRBV6-2/TRBV6-3; cdr3_aa: ASASKGVTGELF
j_call: TRBJ2-7; v_call: TRBV20-1; cdr3_aa: SGQGPYEQY